These 32 T cell receptor beta chains were all obtained from the same sample, sequenced in a study of T cell responses to AZD1222 COVID-19 vaccine (dated by TCRdb to the early 2020s). Libraries were constructed by the immunoSEQ multiplex PCR assay. Held by TCRdb, this immuneACCESS table contains in-frame sequences only and omits some clones. Under half of the omission traces to an unresolved V gene where checked; the cause of the rest is unknown. This sample lists around 100,000 clones; roughly nine tenths were detected once. The ten largest clonotypes hold 1.8% of the sample. The time point label of this sample denotes: baseline before first vaccination. Here the sequenced sample was peripheral blood, taken on day 0 of AZD1222 vaccination. These receptors all stem from an adult in good health.

The V and J genes are TRBV6-5 and TRBJ2-1; perhaps TRBD2 as D (5 bases). The CDR3 is made up of 13 amino acids. Trimming took off 0 bases at V and 7 bases at J, with 7 bases between the two ends. Germline V gene data show CDR1 as MNHEY and CDR2 as SVGAGI. In DNA form, the CDR3 reads TGTGCCAGCAGTTACTCTTGGGAGAATGAGCAGTTCTTC. Protein product: CASSYSWENEQFF.

The gene calls are TRBV4-3 and TRBJ2-6; D perhaps matches TRBD2 (6 bases). The germline V gene encodes CDR1 LGHNA and CDR2 YSLEER. V lost 4 bases, J lost 4 bases, and 20 bases lay in between. The CDR3 runs to 18 residues. The CDR3 here is CASSPEEGSSSGANVLTF. CDR3 DNA sequence: TGCGCCAGCAGCCCGGAGGAGGGGTCTTCGTCGGGGGCCAACGTCCTGACTTTC.

This sequence joins TRBV29-1 and TRBJ2-1; 10 bases fit TRBD2. The V gene's germline CDR1 is SQVTM and CDR2 ANQGSEA. The CDR3 is made up of 16 amino acids. CDR3 bases: TGCAGTGGGTCCTGGTTAGCGGGAGGATCCGGGAATGAGCAGTTCTTC. It is translated as CSGSWLAGGSGNEQFF.

This sequence joins TRBV6-4 and TRBJ2-7; D may be TRBD1 (6 bases). The length of the CDR3 is 15 residues. Trimming took off 4 bases at V and 4 bases at J, with 17 bases between the two ends. Germline V gene sequence: CDR1 MRHNA, CDR2 SNTAGT. This CDR3 is CASSAITGHRYEQYF. The CDR3, as DNA: TGTGCCAGCAGTGCCATAACAGGGCATAGGTACGAGCAGTACTTC.

The chain joins TRBV12-5 to TRBJ2-1; TRBD2 matches 13 bases. CDR1 and CDR2 from the germline V gene are LGHNT and FRNRAP. The CDR3 consists of 20 residues. V dropped 6 bases and J dropped 5; count of bases not matched to a gene: 19. The CDR3 DNA reads TGTGCTAGTGGCCGAACGGGACTAGCGGGACCCCTGAGGTCGGACAATGAGCAGTTCTTC. Translation gives CASGRTGLAGPLRSDNEQFF.

This chain uses TRBV7-2 with TRBJ2-3, with 9 nucleotides matching TRBD2. V lost 2 bases, J lost 0 bases, and 3 bases stayed unmatched. The germline CDR1 and CDR2 sequences are SGHTA and FQGNSA. The CDR3 length is 16 residues. CDR3 residues: CASSLPSGVSTDTQYF. Here the CDR3 DNA reads TGTGCCAGCAGCTTACCTAGCGGGGTTAGCACAGATACGCAGTATTTT.

The V gene is TRBV4-1, the J gene TRBJ2-2, with a possible D match to TRBD1 (6 bases). The CDR3 has 17 amino acids. CDR1 is MGHRA, CDR2 YSYEKL, per germline. The V gene lost 0 bases and the J gene lost 1 base, with 12 bases spanning the gap. In DNA form, the CDR3 reads TGCGCCAGCAGCCAAGAAGCGAGAGGGGGGAACACCGGGGAGCTGTTTTTT. Its protein is CASSQEARGGNTGELFF.

This chain joins TRBV19 and TRBJ1-1, with D hard to call. The CDR3 consists of 14 residues. Germline V gene data show CDR1 as LNHDA and CDR2 as SQIVND (reference sequence). V was shortened by 0 bases and J by 4 bases, with 9 bases between the two germline ends. The CDR3 nucleotides are TGTGCCAGTAGTATAGAGGGGTACGGCACTGAAGCTTTCTTT. Its translation: CASSIEGYGTEAFF.

This clone was seen a few times. The genes are TRBV6-5 and TRBJ2-2, with 8 bases lining up with TRBD1. Trimming took 7 bases from V and 3 from J; bases not matched to a gene: 4. From germline, CDR1 is MNHEY and CDR2 SVGAGI. CDR3 length equals 14 residues. The CDR3 DNA reads as TGTGCCAGCAAGACGACAGGGGACACCGGGGAGCTGTTTTTT. Its translation is CASKTTGDTGELFF.

The rearrangement links TRBV7-2 to TRBJ1-1; D possibly corresponds to TRBD1 (6 bases). With 6 bases removed from V and 4 bases from J, the gap between germline ends came to 15 bases. This CDR3 has 14 residues. Germline V gives CDR1 SGHTA, CDR2 FQGNSA. CDR3 amino acids: CASSTQGGGTEAFF. The CDR3 bases are TGTGCCAGCAGTACACAGGGCGGAGGCACTGAAGCTTTCTTT. Looking up the rest from reference TRBV7-2 and TRBJ1-1 gives the full variable domain: GAGVSQSPSNKVTEKGKDVELRCDPISGHTALYWYRQSLGQGLEFLIYFQGNSAPDKSGLPSDRFSAERTGGSVSTLTIQRTQQEDSAVYLCASSTQGGGTEAFFGQGTRLTVV.

The rearrangement joins TRBV4-1 to TRBJ1-3; the D gene is possibly TRBD1 (5 bases). CDR1 is MGHRA, CDR2 YSYEKL, per germline. V lost 4 bases to trimming and J lost 5 bases, with 15 bases between them. The CDR3 is made up of 15 amino acids. The CDR3 DNA follows: TGCGCCAGCAGCCCAGCAGTGGGGGTGAGAAACACCATATATTTT. This codes for CASSPAVGVRNTIYF.

J is TRBJ1-5 and V is TRBV4-1, with D possibly TRBD1 on 6 matching bases. The V and J ends lost 1 base and 5 bases respectively, with 15 bases between them. Germline V gene data show CDR1 as MGHRA and CDR2 as YSYEKL. The CDR3 consists of 16 residues. DNA of the CDR3: TGCGCCAGCAGCCAAGTGGTCGGGCAGGGGTATCAGCCCCAGCATTTT. This encodes CASSQVVGQGYQPQHF.

A few counts support this clone. The CDR3 nucleotides read TGCGCCAGCAGGGTCGGGACTAGCTCCTACGAGCAGTACTTC. It encodes CASRVGTSSYEQYF. The gene calls are TRBV5-1 and TRBJ2-7; 8 positions agree with TRBD2. Germline V gene sequence: CDR1 SGHRS, CDR2 YFSETQ. V lost 5 bases to trimming and J lost 0 bases; unmatched junction nucleotides: 4. The CDR3 has 14 residues.

The V and J genes are TRBV6-5 and TRBJ1-4, with TRBD1 matching over 9 bases. From germline, CDR1 is MNHEY and CDR2 SVGAGI. The CDR3 is 15 residues long. The V and J ends lost 5 bases and 11 bases, in that order; junction bases with no gene match: 12. The CDR3 DNA is TGTGCCAGCAGTCCGGGGGACAGGGATGAGGGGAAACTGTTTTTT. Translating it yields CASSPGDRDEGKLFF.

CDR3 nucleotide sequence: TGTGCCAGCAGCTTCATGCCTGGGGGGAATGAGCAGTTCTTC. Translated: CASSFMPGGNEQFF. V is TRBV7-2 and J is TRBJ2-1; a weak D match, TRBD2 (6 bases). This CDR3 has 14 amino acids. Trimming shortened V by 3 bases and J by 7 bases, and 13 bases separated the two germline ends. Looked up from germline, CDR1 is SGHTA and CDR2 is FQGNSA. Full variable domain (rest looked up from reference TRBV7-2 and TRBJ2-1): GAGVSQSPSNKVTEKGKDVELRCDPISGHTALYWYRQSLGQGLEFLIYFQGNSAPDKSGLPSDRFSAERTGGSVSTLTIQRTQQEDSAVYLCASSFMPGGNEQFFGPGTRLTVL.

This chain links TRBV7-8 with TRBJ1-1; 7 bases align to TRBD1. Germline V gene data show CDR1 as SGHVS and CDR2 as FQNEAQ. V lost 5 bases to trimming and J lost 7 bases; unmatched junction nucleotides: 13. The CDR3 sequence is 15 residues long. CDR3 region: CASSLVGGSFLEAFF. CDR3 in DNA: TGTGCCAGCAGCCTTGTAGGGGGCTCTTTCCTTGAAGCTTTCTTT.

The V and J genes are TRBV27 and TRBJ1-1, with 8 bases identical to TRBD1. Germline values: CDR1 MNHEY, CDR2 SMNVEV (reference sequence). The CDR3 covers 14 residues. V trimming: 4 bases; J trimming: 4 bases; junction bases outside the gene matches: 5. CDR3 amino acids: CASSSDRAPTEAFF. As DNA, the CDR3 is TGTGCCAGCAGTTCGGACAGGGCCCCCACTGAAGCTTTCTTT.

The chain has TRBV6-5 and TRBJ2-3; D call uncertain. This CDR3 has 13 residues. V dropped 6 bases and J dropped 2 bases, with 9 bases sitting between them. The germline V gene encodes CDR1 MNHEY and CDR2 SVGAGI. DNA of the CDR3: TGTGCCAGCAGCCGTACACACACAGATACGCAGTATTTT. Protein product: CASSRTHTDTQYF.

This chain links TRBV10-3 with TRBJ2-3; no clear D gene. The CDR3 length is 17 residues. Germline values: CDR1 ENHRY, CDR2 SYGVKD. The CDR3 DNA sequence: TGTGCGGCAGCAGGTTCTAGGTCCTTATTTCTCACAGATACGCAGTATTTT. Its protein product is CAAAGSRSLFLTDTQYF.

The genes are TRBV9 and TRBJ2-1; TRBD2 aligns across 9 bases. V lost 4 bases, J lost 2 bases, and 4 bases stayed unmatched. The V gene's germline CDR1 is SGDLS and CDR2 YYNGEE. The CDR3 loop spans 15 amino acids. The CDR3 protein is CASSYSGSAYNEQFF. The CDR3 DNA is TGTGCCAGCAGCTATAGCGGGAGTGCCTACAATGAGCAGTTCTTC.

The chain recombines TRBV21-1 with TRBJ2-2; the D call in the table, TRBD1, was not verified against the DNA. TRBV21-1 is labeled a pseudogene. CDR3 length: 17 residues. The CDR3 DNA sequence: TGTGCCAGCAGCCCTAAGGGACAGGGACGAGACACCGGGGAGCTGTTTTTT. It translates to CASSPKGQGRDTGELFF.

V usage is TRBV10-3 and J usage is TRBJ1-6; 7 bases align to TRBD1. CDR3 length equals 14 residues. Germline V gene sequence: CDR1 ENHRY, CDR2 SYGVKD. V gave up 7 bases and J gave up 8 bases; unmatched junction bases: 8. Here the CDR3 DNA reads TGTGCCATCAAAGGGACAGATAGTTATTCACCCCTCCACTTT. It yields the protein CAIKGTDSYSPLHF.

J is TRBJ1-5 and V is TRBV6-2 or TRBV6-3; TRBD1 agrees at 8 bases. V shed 6 bases and J 1 base; nucleotides not matched to a gene: 5. The germline V gene encodes CDR1 MNHEY and CDR2 SVGEGT. This CDR3 contains 15 residues. CDR3 amino acids: CASSQDRASNQPQHF. As DNA, the CDR3 is TGTGCCAGCAGCCAGGACAGGGCCAGCAATCAGCCCCAGCATTTT.

The chain links TRBV6-5 to TRBJ1-2; D might be TRBD1 (5 bases). Germline CDR1 is MNHEY and CDR2 is SVGAGI. Trimming left V 8 bases short and J 2 bases short, with 9 bases between. The CDR3 length is 12 residues. For the CDR3, the DNA is TGTGCCAGCTGGGACGTAAACTATGGCTACACCTTC. This gives the protein CASWDVNYGYTF.

This clone was counted a single time. The V gene is TRBV11-3, the J gene TRBJ1-1; 7 bases match TRBD1. V lost 4 bases and J lost 0; bases outside the gene matches: 5. The CDR3 loop spans 15 amino acids. Germline V gene data show CDR1 as SGHNT and CDR2 as YENEEA. The CDR3 DNA follows: TGTGCCAGCAGCTCATACAGGGGATTGAACACTGAAGCTTTCTTT. Protein sequence: CASSSYRGLNTEAFF.

The J gene is TRBJ1-4, the V gene TRBV28, with D perhaps matching TRBD1 (5 bases). The CDR3 loop spans 15 amino acids. CDR1 and CDR2 (germline): MDHEN, SYDVKM. V was trimmed by 3 bases and J by 7 bases, leaving 15 bases between them. CDR3 sequence reads: CASSFLQGAAEKLFF. CDR3 bases: TGTGCCAGCAGTTTCTTACAAGGGGCGGCTGAAAAACTGTTTTTT.

The genes are TRBV29-1 and TRBJ2-1; 9 nucleotides agree with TRBD2. Germline V lookup: CDR1 SQVTM, CDR2 ANQGSEA. Trimming took 4 bases from V and 8 from J; bases not matched to a gene: 6. This CDR3 comprises 13 residues. CDR3 in DNA: TGCAGCGTTGCTAGCGGGAAATTGGATGAGCAGTTCTTC. Amino acid sequence: CSVASGKLDEQFF.

The chain carries TRBV25-1 and TRBJ2-3; perhaps TRBD2 as D (5 bases). V lost 6 bases, J lost 7 bases, and 14 bases lay in between. Germline assignment: CDR1 MGHDK and CDR2 SYGVNS. The CDR3 length is 13 residues. The CDR3 bases are TGTGCCAGCAGGACCCTACTAGGTAATACGCAGTATTTT. This sequence encodes CASRTLLGNTQYF.

The rearrangement links TRBV10-3 to TRBJ2-7, with D maybe TRBD2 (6 bases). Germline loops: CDR1 ENHRY, CDR2 SYGVKD. CDR3 length equals 13 residues. V lost 5 bases, J lost 0 bases, and 8 bases lay in between. The CDR3 DNA reads as TGTGCCATCAGTCGACTAGACTCCTACGAGCAGTACTTC. Protein: CAISRLDSYEQYF.

This rearrangement joins TRBV6-5 to TRBJ1-2, with no clear D. Between the trimmed V and J ends, which lost 6 bases and 7 bases, there was a span of 15 bases. The CDR3 runs 13 residues. The germline gives CDR1 MNHEY, CDR2 SVGAGI. Here the CDR3 DNA reads TGTGCCAGCAGCCTGGCCCGCGCGAGTGGCTACACCTTC. Residues: CASSLARASGYTF.

The chain employs TRBV5-1 and TRBJ2-2, with TRBD2 identical over 10 bases. Germline CDR1 reads SGHRS; CDR2 reads YFSETQ. This CDR3 has 17 residues. V shed 4 bases, J shed 1 base, and the junction held 7 bases outside the gene matches. CDR3 bases: TGCGCCAGCAGCGAATCTCTAGCGGGGGTGAACACCGGGGAGCTGTTTTTT. Its translation is CASSESLAGVNTGELFF.

The CDR3 loop is CASSYQGQLAKNIQYF. CDR3 DNA: TGTGCCAGCAGTTACCAGGGACAGTTAGCCAAAAACATTCAGTACTTC. The chain recombines TRBV6-2 or TRBV6-3 with TRBJ2-4, with 7 bases matching TRBD1. This CDR3 is built from 16 residues. The V segment lost 2 bases and the J segment 0 bases; nucleotides outside the gene matches: 4. Germline assignment: CDR1 MNHEY and CDR2 SVGEGT.